A selection of T cell receptor beta chains follows, all from one sample in a study of cytotoxic CD8 clonotypes in ibrutinib-treated CLL. The method was immunoSEQ multiplex PCR; TCRdb's version includes in-frame clones alone and lacks a portion of them. The sample lists around 200,000 clones, about three quarters seen once, with 5.9% in the top ten. Material: PBMCs, obtained after 12 months of ibrutinib treatment. These receptors were taken from a human donor with chronic lymphocytic leukemia. Each CDR3 is given with its conserved first and last residue. The order of the fields is D gene, J gene, V gene, clone size, CDR3 protein, CDR3 DNA. A D gene is named only where the DNA matches it firmly. Only part of the rows carry a size: once, few, many, or a class if the clone is expanded.

d_call: -; j_call: TRBJ2-5; v_call: TRBV6-6; clone_size: -; cdr3_aa: CASSQDRETQYF; cdr3_nt: TGTGCCAGCAGCCAGGACAGAGAGACCCAGTACTTC
d_call: -; j_call: TRBJ1-4; v_call: TRBV5-4; clone_size: few; cdr3_aa: CASSLEQEEKLFF; cdr3_nt: TGTGCCAGCAGCTTGGAACAGGAGGAAAAACTGTTTTTT
d_call: TRBD2; j_call: TRBJ2-7; v_call: TRBV5-1; clone_size: -; cdr3_aa: CASKMGTSGLVYREQYF; cdr3_nt: TGCGCCAGTAAGATGGGGACTAGCGGGCTGGTCTATCGCGAGCAGTACTTC
d_call: TRBD1; j_call: TRBJ2-2; v_call: TRBV7-2; clone_size: few; cdr3_aa: CASSLSGTANTGELFF; cdr3_nt: TGTGCCAGCAGCTTAAGTGGGACAGCGAACACCGGGGAGCTGTTTTTT
d_call: TRBD1; j_call: TRBJ2-1; v_call: TRBV29-1; clone_size: once; cdr3_aa: CSVYLRDRSSSYNEQFF; cdr3_nt: TGCAGCGTTTACCTTAGGGACAGGTCCAGCTCCTACAATGAGCAGTTCTTC
d_call: -; j_call: TRBJ2-7; v_call: TRBV6-5; clone_size: -; cdr3_aa: CASRPLSGRGEQYF; cdr3_nt: TGTGCCAGCAGACCTCTTTCCGGGAGAGGCGAGCAGTACTTC
d_call: -; j_call: TRBJ1-3; v_call: TRBV18; clone_size: -; cdr3_aa: CASSQVSGNTIYF; cdr3_nt: TGTGCCAGCTCACAAGTCTCTGGAAACACCATATATTTT
d_call: -; j_call: TRBJ1-1; v_call: TRBV30; clone_size: few; cdr3_aa: CAWRIQGWDTEAFF; cdr3_nt: TGTGCCTGGAGGATACAGGGTTGGGACACTGAAGCTTTCTTT
d_call: -; j_call: TRBJ1-2; v_call: TRBV25-1; clone_size: -; cdr3_aa: CASSAPGIGYYGYTF; cdr3_nt: TGTGCCAGCAGTGCCCCGGGGATCGGCTACTATGGCTACACCTTC
d_call: -; j_call: TRBJ1-2; v_call: TRBV5-6; clone_size: -; cdr3_aa: CASSLLGSQKVGYGYTF; cdr3_nt: TGTGCCAGCAGCTTGTTAGGGTCCCAAAAAGTGGGGTATGGCTACACCTTC
d_call: -; j_call: TRBJ1-2; v_call: TRBV7-9; clone_size: -; cdr3_aa: CASSSGRGWGAYGYTF; cdr3_nt: TGTGCCAGCAGCTCGGGACGAGGGTGGGGGGCCTATGGCTACACCTTC
d_call: -; j_call: TRBJ1-1; v_call: TRBV18; clone_size: -; cdr3_aa: CASSPNHGGKGPTEAFF; cdr3_nt: TGTGCCAGCTCACCCAACCACGGGGGGAAAGGCCCCACTGAAGCTTTCTTT
d_call: -; j_call: TRBJ2-7; v_call: TRBV9; clone_size: -; cdr3_aa: CASSSQDGSYEQYF; cdr3_nt: TGTGCCAGCAGCTCACAAGACGGGTCCTACGAGCAGTACTTC
d_call: -; j_call: TRBJ1-3; v_call: TRBV9; clone_size: -; cdr3_aa: CASSVGDRPSGNTIYF; cdr3_nt: TGTGCCAGCAGCGTAGGAGACAGGCCCTCTGGAAACACCATATATTTT
d_call: TRBD1; j_call: TRBJ1-1; v_call: TRBV5-8; clone_size: -; cdr3_aa: CASSLGQTLNTEAFF; cdr3_nt: TGTGCCAGCAGCCTGGGACAGACCTTGAACACTGAAGCTTTCTTT
d_call: -; j_call: TRBJ1-1; v_call: TRBV30; clone_size: -; cdr3_aa: CAWGATTEAFF; cdr3_nt: TGTGCCTGGGGGGCGACGACTGAAGCTTTCTTT
d_call: -; j_call: TRBJ1-2; v_call: TRBV7-6; clone_size: -; cdr3_aa: CASSRAPGTNYGYTF; cdr3_nt: TGTGCCAGCAGCCGGGCCCCGGGCACTAACTATGGCTACACCTTC
d_call: TRBD1; j_call: TRBJ2-7; v_call: TRBV7-2; clone_size: -; cdr3_aa: CASSLSGQSSYEQYF; cdr3_nt: TGTGCCAGCAGCCTATCGGGACAGTCTTCCTACGAGCAGTACTTC
d_call: -; j_call: TRBJ2-1; v_call: TRBV27; clone_size: once; cdr3_aa: CASSFFQEQFF; cdr3_nt: TGTGCCAGCAGTTTTTTCCAGGAGCAGTTCTTC
d_call: -; j_call: TRBJ2-1; v_call: TRBV5-4; clone_size: -; cdr3_aa: CASSLRRAGGRYNEQFF; cdr3_nt: TGTGCCAGCAGCTTGAGGCGCGCCGGGGGCAGGTACAATGAGCAGTTCTTC
d_call: -; j_call: TRBJ2-1; v_call: TRBV30; clone_size: -; cdr3_aa: CAWSAGVRNEQFF; cdr3_nt: TGTGCCTGGAGTGCGGGAGTTAGGAATGAGCAGTTCTTC
d_call: -; j_call: TRBJ2-5; v_call: TRBV18; clone_size: few; cdr3_aa: CASSPGQGRTQYF; cdr3_nt: TGTGCCAGCTCACCAGGGCAGGGAAGGACCCAGTACTTC
d_call: -; j_call: TRBJ2-3; v_call: TRBV11-2; clone_size: -; cdr3_aa: CASSLTGDTQYF; cdr3_nt: TGTGCCAGCAGCTTAACCGGGGATACGCAGTATTTT
d_call: -; j_call: TRBJ2-7; v_call: TRBV5-1; clone_size: -; cdr3_aa: CASSEGGINYEQYF; cdr3_nt: TGCGCCAGCAGCGAGGGGGGAATAAACTACGAGCAGTACTTC
d_call: -; j_call: TRBJ2-7; v_call: TRBV7-2; clone_size: -; cdr3_aa: CASSLSVLDPKYF; cdr3_nt: TGTGCCAGCAGCTTATCCGTTCTGGACCCTAAGTACTTC
d_call: -; j_call: TRBJ1-2; v_call: TRBV29-1; clone_size: -; cdr3_aa: CSVERGNYGYTF; cdr3_nt: TGCAGCGTTGAAAGGGGGAACTATGGCTACACCTTC
d_call: -; j_call: TRBJ2-7; v_call: TRBV7-2; clone_size: -; cdr3_aa: CASSFVVGSYEQYF; cdr3_nt: TGTGCCAGCAGCTTCGTGGTAGGTTCCTACGAGCAGTACTTC
d_call: -; j_call: TRBJ1-1; v_call: TRBV29-1; clone_size: -; cdr3_aa: CSALGGLNTEAFF; cdr3_nt: TGCAGCGCCTTGGGGGGCTTGAACACTGAAGCTTTCTTT
d_call: -; j_call: TRBJ1-3; v_call: TRBV7-6; clone_size: few; cdr3_aa: CASSLVAGAGNTIYF; cdr3_nt: TGTGCCAGCAGCTTAGTGGCAGGGGCTGGAAACACCATATATTTT
d_call: TRBD2; j_call: TRBJ2-7; v_call: TRBV6-5; clone_size: -; cdr3_aa: CASSWRTSGSLEEQYF; cdr3_nt: TGTGCCAGCAGTTGGAGGACTAGCGGGAGCCTAGAAGAGCAGTACTTC
d_call: -; j_call: TRBJ2-1; v_call: TRBV30; clone_size: few; cdr3_aa: CAWSVFWMQFF; cdr3_nt: TGTGCCTGGAGTGTGTTCTGGATGCAGTTCTTC
d_call: -; j_call: TRBJ1-1; v_call: TRBV7-2; clone_size: -; cdr3_aa: CASSPRRDRNTEAFF; cdr3_nt: TGTGCCAGCAGCCCTAGACGGGACCGGAACACTGAAGCTTTCTTT
d_call: TRBD1; j_call: TRBJ2-1; v_call: TRBV5-5; clone_size: -; cdr3_aa: CASSSGGRYNEQFF; cdr3_nt: TGTGCCAGCAGCTCAGGGGGTCGATACAATGAGCAGTTCTTC
d_call: -; j_call: TRBJ1-5; v_call: TRBV10-3; clone_size: few; cdr3_aa: CAISKDGSNQPQHF; cdr3_nt: TGTGCCATCAGTAAGGACGGTAGCAATCAGCCCCAGCATTTT
d_call: -; j_call: TRBJ1-5; v_call: TRBV5-1; clone_size: -; cdr3_aa: CASSLGGDNRQPQHF; cdr3_nt: TGCGCCAGCAGCTTGGGCGGGGACAATCGTCAGCCCCAGCATTTT
d_call: TRBD1; j_call: TRBJ1-1; v_call: TRBV18; clone_size: -; cdr3_aa: CASSGTANTEAFF; cdr3_nt: TGTGCCAGCTCAGGGACAGCGAACACTGAAGCTTTCTTT
d_call: TRBD1; j_call: TRBJ2-4; v_call: TRBV7-3; clone_size: -; cdr3_aa: CASSPGDRGAKNIQYF; cdr3_nt: TGTGCCAGCAGCCCGGGGGACAGGGGCGCCAAAAACATTCAGTACTTC
d_call: -; j_call: TRBJ1-1; v_call: TRBV4-2; clone_size: few; cdr3_aa: CASSPGLGTEAFF; cdr3_nt: TGTGCCAGCAGCCCTGGTTTAGGCACTGAAGCTTTCTTT
d_call: TRBD2; j_call: TRBJ2-2; v_call: TRBV5-1; clone_size: once; cdr3_aa: CASSFGTSSSNTGELFF; cdr3_nt: TGCGCCAGCTCCTTTGGGACTAGCAGCTCGAACACCGGGGAGCTGTTTTTT
d_call: TRBD1; j_call: TRBJ1-1; v_call: TRBV6-5; clone_size: -; cdr3_aa: CASSFSQGAPSEAFF; cdr3_nt: TGTGCCAGCAGTTTCTCACAGGGGGCGCCCTCTGAAGCTTTCTTT